This T cell receptor beta chain emerged from a study of T cell responses to AZD1222 COVID-19 vaccine. About this clone: Its antigen is unknown.

Clones were sequenced by immunoSEQ multiplex PCR, and TCRdb holds only the in-frame ones, with some missing. Of some 150,000 clones listed, around nine tenths are singletons. Regarding the study as a whole: There were mostly white British donors and more females than males, and clonal diversity was possibly underestimated.

CDR1 MRHNA and CDR2 SNTAGT come from the germline V gene. This CDR3 has 12 residues. V lost 2 bases, J lost 8 bases, and 6 bases lay in between. The starting material was peripheral blood, obtained on day 0 of AZD1222 vaccination. The sequence was obtained from an adult in good health. This chain uses TRBV6-4 with TRBJ2-2; D is unclear. This chain's CDR3 is CASSDEVGELFF. CDR3 sequence (DNA): TGTGCCAGCAGTGACGAAGTGGGGGAGCTGTTTTTT.